This T cell receptor (beta chain) is from a study of monozygotic twins with inflammatory bowel disease. In eight separate reactions per sample, cDNA was generated. No DNA is given; TCRdb re-called the 5' RACE reads and lists each CDR3 protein once. Here the sample table reports around 450,000 distinct CDR3 sequences. This CDR3 contains 12 residues. This receptor was identified in a human donor with ulcerative colitis or Crohn's disease, or a healthy co-twin of an affected twin (not recorded which). The source material was blood. The genes are TRBV23-1 and TRBJ2-7; the D call from TCRdb, TRBD1, cannot be confirmed without DNA. TRBV23-1 qualifies as an ORF whose function is uncertain. CDR3 sequence reads: CAPRERTYEQYF.